Below are 4 T cell receptor beta chains sequenced from a single sample in a study of immune evolution from preneoplasia to lung adenocarcinoma. The data were produced by immunoSEQ multiplex PCR, yet TCRdb's version contains in-frame clones alone and is incomplete. In the table there are around 25,000 clones, roughly 70% of which are singletons. The sample comprised FFPE invasive lung adenocarcinoma tissue. The receptors were gathered from a person in their sixties with invasive lung adenocarcinoma. Some clones in this sample may be carry-over from other donors' samples.

The rearrangement joins TRBV30 to TRBJ1-1; D remains unclear. With 4 bases removed from V and 6 bases from J, the gap between germline ends came to 12 bases. Germline V gene lookup returns CDR1 GTSNPN and CDR2 SVGIG (reference sequence). The CDR3 consists of 12 residues. Here the CDR3 DNA reads TGTGCCTGGAACGATCATAGCCCTGAAGCTTTCTTT. It encodes CAWNDHSPEAFF.

This clone appeared a few times. The V gene is TRBV11-2, the J gene TRBJ1-1, with D unresolved. The germline V gene has CDR1 SGHAT and CDR2 FQNNGV. The CDR3 is 13 residues long. V was clipped by 5 bases and J by 11 bases, with 18 bases between them. DNA for the CDR3: TGTGCCAGCAGCCTAGGAGGACGCCTTGGGGCTTTCTTT. It codes for CASSLGGRLGAFF.

This chain joins TRBV19 and TRBJ1-5; tentatively, D is TRBD1 (5 bases). Germline V gene sequence: CDR1 LNHDA, CDR2 SQIVND (reference sequence). Between the trimmed V and J ends, which lost 9 bases and 5 bases, there was a span of 20 bases. The CDR3 consists of 15 residues. The DNA of the CDR3 is TGTGCCAGCAGGGCGGGGCCCCTTGGGGATCAGCCCCAGCATTTT. Encoded protein: CASRAGPLGDQPQHF.

In regard to this clone: Other DNA sequences in the same sample also yield this CDR3. The chain couples TRBV5-4 to TRBJ2-3; D ambiguous. V lost 1 base and J 3 bases, leaving 3 bases between the germline ends. Germline assignment: CDR1 SGHNT and CDR2 YYREEE (reference sequence). The CDR3 length is 12 residues. This CDR3 reads CASSLSTDTQYF. CDR3 DNA sequence: TGTGCCAGCAGCTTGAGTACAGATACGCAGTATTTT.